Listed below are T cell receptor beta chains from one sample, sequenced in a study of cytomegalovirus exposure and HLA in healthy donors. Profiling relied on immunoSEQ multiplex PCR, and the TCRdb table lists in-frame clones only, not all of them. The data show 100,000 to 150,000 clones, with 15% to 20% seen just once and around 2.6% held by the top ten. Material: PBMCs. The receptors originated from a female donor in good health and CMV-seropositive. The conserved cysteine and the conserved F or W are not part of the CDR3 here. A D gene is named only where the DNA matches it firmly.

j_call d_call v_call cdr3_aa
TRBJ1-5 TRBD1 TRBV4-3 ASSQERTGWPHSNQPQH
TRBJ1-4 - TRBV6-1 ASRRGGPLNEKLF
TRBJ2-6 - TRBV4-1 ASSQDQGTGANVLT
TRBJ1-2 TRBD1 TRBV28 AISGQGLWGYT
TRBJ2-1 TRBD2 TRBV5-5 ASSLGEMTSGTYNEQF
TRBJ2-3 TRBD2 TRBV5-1 ASSLGTRLMRDTQY
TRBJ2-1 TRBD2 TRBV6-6 ASSPSGTLKYNEQF
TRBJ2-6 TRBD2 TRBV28 ASSWGLAGGFLVLT
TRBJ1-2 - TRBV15 ATSRRTDNYGYT
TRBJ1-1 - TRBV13 ASRRDPGGGTEAF
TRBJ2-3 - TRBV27 ASSLLGRKGTDTQY
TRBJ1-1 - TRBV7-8 ASSLARTGNTEAF
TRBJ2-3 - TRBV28 ASSSPPQSTDTQY
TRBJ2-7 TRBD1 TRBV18 ASSLEWGQGDEQY
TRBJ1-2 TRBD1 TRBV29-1 SGGTGGSYGYT